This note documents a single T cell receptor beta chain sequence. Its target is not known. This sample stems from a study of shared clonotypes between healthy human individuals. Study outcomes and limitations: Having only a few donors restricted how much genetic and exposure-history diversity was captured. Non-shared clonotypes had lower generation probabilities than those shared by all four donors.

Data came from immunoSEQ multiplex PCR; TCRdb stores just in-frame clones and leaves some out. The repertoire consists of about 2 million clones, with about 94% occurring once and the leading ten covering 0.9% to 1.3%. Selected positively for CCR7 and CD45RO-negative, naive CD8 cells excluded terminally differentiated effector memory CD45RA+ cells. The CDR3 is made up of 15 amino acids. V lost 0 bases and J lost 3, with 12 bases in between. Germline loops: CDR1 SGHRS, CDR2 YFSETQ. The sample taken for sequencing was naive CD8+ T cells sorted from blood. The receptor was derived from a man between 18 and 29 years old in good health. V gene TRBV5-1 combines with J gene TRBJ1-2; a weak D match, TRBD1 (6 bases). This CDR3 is CASSLGGGPYYGYTF. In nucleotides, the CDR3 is TGCGCCAGCAGCTTGGGAGGGGGGCCCTACTATGGCTACACCTTC.